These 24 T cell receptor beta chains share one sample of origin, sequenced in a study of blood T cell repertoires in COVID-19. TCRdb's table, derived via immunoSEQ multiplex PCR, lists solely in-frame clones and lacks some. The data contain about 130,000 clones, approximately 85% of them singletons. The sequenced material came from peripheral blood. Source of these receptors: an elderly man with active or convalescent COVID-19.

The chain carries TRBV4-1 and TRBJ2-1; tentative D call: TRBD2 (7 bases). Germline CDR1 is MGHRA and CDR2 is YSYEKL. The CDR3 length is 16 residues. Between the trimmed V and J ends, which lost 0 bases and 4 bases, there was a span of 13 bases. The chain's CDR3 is CASSQDLSGTYNEQFF. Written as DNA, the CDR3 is TGCGCCAGCAGCCAAGATTTGAGCGGGACATACAATGAGCAGTTCTTC.

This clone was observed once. The CDR3 spells CASSKQANYGYTF. Here the CDR3 DNA reads TGTGCCAGCAGCAAACAGGCTAACTATGGCTACACCTTC. This chain uses TRBV7-9 with TRBJ1-2; D perhaps matches TRBD1 (5 bases). Per germline, CDR1 SEHNR and CDR2 FQNEAQ (reference sequence). Between the trimmed V and J ends, which lost 5 bases and 0 bases, there was a span of 7 bases. CDR3 length equals 13 residues.

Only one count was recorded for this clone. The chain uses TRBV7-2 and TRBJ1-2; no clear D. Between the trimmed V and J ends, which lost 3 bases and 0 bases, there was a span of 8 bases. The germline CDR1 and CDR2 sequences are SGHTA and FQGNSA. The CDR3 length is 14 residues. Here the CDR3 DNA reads TGTGCCAGCAGCTTCCACAGAGCTAACTATGGCTACACCTTC. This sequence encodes CASSFHRANYGYTF. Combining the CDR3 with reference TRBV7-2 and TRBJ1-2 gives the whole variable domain GAGVSQSPSNKVTEKGKDVELRCDPISGHTALYWYRQSLGQGLEFLIYFQGNSAPDKSGLPSDRFSAERTGGSVSTLTIQRTQQEDSAVYLCASSFHRANYGYTFGSGTRLTVV.

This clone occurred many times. CDR3 residues: CASSERESNQPQHF. CDR3 DNA: TGTGCCAGCAGTGAAAGAGAAAGCAATCAGCCCCAGCATTTT. The chain recombines TRBV6-1 with TRBJ1-5; no clear D. The CDR3 consists of 14 residues. The germline V gene has CDR1 MNHNS and CDR2 SASEGT. V lost 2 bases to trimming and J lost 1 base, with 6 bases between them.

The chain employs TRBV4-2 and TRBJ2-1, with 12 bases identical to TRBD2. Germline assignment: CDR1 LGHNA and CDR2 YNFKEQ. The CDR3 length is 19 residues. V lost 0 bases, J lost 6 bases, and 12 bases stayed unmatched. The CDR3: CASSQDGGTSGRLGNEQFF. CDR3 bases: TGTGCCAGCAGCCAAGATGGTGGAACTAGCGGGAGGCTGGGCAATGAGCAGTTCTTC.

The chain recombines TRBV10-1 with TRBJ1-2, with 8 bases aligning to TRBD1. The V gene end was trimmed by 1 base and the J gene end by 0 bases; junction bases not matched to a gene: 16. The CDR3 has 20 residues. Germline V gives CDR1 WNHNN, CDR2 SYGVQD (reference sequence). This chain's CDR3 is CASSELGGTGINGTNYGYTF. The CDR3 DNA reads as TGCGCCAGCAGTGAGTTGGGGGGGACAGGAATTAATGGAACTAACTATGGCTACACCTTC.

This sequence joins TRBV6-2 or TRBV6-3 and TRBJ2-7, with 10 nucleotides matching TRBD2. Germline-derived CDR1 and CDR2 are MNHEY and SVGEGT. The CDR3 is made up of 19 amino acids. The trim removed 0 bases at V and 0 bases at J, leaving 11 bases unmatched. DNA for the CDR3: TGTGCCAGCAGTTACTCACCTTCCTCCCTAGCGGGAGCCTCCTACGAGCAGTACTTC. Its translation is CASSYSPSSLAGASYEQYF.

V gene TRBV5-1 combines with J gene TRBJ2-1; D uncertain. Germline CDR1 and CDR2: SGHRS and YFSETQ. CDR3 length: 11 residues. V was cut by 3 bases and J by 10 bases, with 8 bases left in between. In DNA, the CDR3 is TGCGCCAGCAGCTCACGACTCGAGCAGTTCTTC. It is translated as CASSSRLEQFF.

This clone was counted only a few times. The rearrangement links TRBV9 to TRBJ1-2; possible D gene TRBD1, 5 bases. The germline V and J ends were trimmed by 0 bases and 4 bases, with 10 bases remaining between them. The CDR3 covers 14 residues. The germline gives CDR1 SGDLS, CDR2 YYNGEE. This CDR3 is CASSVEGNLYGYTF. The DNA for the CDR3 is TGTGCCAGCAGCGTAGAGGGGAACCTCTATGGCTACACCTTC.

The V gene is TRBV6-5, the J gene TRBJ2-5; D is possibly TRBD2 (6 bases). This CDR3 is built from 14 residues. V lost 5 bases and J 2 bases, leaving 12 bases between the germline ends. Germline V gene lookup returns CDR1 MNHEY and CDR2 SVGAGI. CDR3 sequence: CASSIRGSQETQYF. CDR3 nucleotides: TGTGCCAGCAGTATCCGGGGGTCTCAAGAGACCCAGTACTTC.

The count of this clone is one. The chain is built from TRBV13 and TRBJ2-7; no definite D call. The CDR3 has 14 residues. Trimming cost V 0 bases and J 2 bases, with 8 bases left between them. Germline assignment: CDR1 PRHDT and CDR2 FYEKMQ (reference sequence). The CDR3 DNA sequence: TGTGCCAGCAGCTTAGGGCAGGCGACCTACGAGCAGTACTTC. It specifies CASSLGQATYEQYF.

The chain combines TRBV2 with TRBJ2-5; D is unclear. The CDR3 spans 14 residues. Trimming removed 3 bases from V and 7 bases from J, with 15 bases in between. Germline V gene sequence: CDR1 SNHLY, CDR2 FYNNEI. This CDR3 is CASSERQSSGTQYF. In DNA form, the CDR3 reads TGTGCCAGCAGTGAGAGGCAGTCCTCCGGGACCCAGTACTTC.

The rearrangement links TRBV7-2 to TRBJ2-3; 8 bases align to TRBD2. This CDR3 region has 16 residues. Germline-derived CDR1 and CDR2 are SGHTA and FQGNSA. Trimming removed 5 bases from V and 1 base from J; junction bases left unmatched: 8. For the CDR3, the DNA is TGTGCCAGCAGCCCTAGGAGCGGGAGCGGCACAGATACGCAGTATTTT. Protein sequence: CASSPRSGSGTDTQYF.

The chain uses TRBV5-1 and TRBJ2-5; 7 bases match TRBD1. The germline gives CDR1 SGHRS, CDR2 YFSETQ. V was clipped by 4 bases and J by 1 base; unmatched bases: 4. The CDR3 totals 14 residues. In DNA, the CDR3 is TGCGCCAGCAGCCTAGACAGGGTCCAAGAGACCCAGTACTTC. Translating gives CASSLDRVQETQYF.

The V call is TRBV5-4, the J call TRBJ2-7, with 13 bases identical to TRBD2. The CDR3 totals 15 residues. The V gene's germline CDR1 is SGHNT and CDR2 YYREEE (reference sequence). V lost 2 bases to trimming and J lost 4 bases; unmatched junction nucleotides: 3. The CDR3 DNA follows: TGTGCCAGCAGCTTAACTAGCGGGAGGGGGTACGAGCAGTACTTC. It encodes CASSLTSGRGYEQYF.

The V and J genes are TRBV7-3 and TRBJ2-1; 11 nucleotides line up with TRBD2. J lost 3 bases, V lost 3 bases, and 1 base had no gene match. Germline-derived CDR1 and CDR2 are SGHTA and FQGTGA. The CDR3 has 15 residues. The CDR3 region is CASSFGLAGYNEQFF. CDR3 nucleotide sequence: TGTGCCAGCAGCTTTGGACTAGCGGGCTACAATGAGCAGTTCTTC.

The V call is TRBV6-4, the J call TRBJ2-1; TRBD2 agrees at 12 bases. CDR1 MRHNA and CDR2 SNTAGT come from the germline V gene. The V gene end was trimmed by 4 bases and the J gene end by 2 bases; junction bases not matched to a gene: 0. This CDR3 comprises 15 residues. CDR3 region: CASSGLAGAYNEQFF. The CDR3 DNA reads TGTGCCAGCAGTGGACTAGCGGGAGCCTACAATGAGCAGTTCTTC.

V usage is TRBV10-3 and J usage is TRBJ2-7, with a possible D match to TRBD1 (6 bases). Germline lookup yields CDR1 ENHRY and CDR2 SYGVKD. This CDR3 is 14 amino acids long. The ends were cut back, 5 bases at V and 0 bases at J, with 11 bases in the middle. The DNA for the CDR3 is TGTGCCATCAGTAAACAGGGAAGCTCCTACGAGCAGTACTTC. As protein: CAISKQGSSYEQYF.

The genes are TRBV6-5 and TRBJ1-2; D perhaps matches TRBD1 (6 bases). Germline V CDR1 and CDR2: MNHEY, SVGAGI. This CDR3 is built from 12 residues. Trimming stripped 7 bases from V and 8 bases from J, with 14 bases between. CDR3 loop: CASKDSLLGYTF. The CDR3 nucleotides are TGTGCCAGCAAGGACAGCCTCCTGGGCTACACCTTC.

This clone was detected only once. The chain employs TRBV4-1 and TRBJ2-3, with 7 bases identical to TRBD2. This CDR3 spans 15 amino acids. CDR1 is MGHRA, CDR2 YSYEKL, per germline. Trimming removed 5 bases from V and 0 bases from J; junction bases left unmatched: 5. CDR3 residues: CASSAIAGSTDTQYF. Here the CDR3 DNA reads TGCGCCAGCAGCGCTATAGCGGGTAGCACAGATACGCAGTATTTT.

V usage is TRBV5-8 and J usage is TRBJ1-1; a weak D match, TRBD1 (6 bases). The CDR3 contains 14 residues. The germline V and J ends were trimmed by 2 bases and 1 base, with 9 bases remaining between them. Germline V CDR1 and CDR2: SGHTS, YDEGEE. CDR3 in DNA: TGTGCCAGCAGCTTTTCAGGGGCGAACACTGAAGCTTTCTTT. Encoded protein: CASSFSGANTEAFF.

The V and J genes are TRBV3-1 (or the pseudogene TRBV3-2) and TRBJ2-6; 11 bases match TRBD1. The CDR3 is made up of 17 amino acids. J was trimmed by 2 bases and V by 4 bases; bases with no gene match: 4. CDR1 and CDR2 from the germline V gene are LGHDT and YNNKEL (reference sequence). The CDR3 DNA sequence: TGTGCCAGCAGCCCACGGACAGGGGGCGCTGGGGCCAACGTCCTGACTTTC. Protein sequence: CASSPRTGGAGANVLTF.

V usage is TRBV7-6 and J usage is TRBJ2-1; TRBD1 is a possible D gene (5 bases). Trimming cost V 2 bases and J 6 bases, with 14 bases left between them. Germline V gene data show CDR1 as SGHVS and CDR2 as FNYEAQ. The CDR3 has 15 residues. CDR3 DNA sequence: TGTGCCAGCAGCTTACAGGGTAAAGAAGGCAATGAGCAGTTCTTC. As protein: CASSLQGKEGNEQFF. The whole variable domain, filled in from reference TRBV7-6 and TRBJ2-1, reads GAGVSQSPRYKVTKRGQDVALRCDPISGHVSLYWYRQALGQGPEFLTYFNYEAQQDKSGLPNDRFSAERPEGSISTLTIQRTEQRDSAMYRCASSLQGKEGNEQFFGPGTRLTVL.

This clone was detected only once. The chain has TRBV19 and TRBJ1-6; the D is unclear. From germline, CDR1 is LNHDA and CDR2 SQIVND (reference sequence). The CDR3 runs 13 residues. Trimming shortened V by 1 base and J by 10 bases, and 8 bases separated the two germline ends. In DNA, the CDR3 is TGTGCCAGTAGTATAGGGGCCCGGTCACCCCTCCACTTT. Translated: CASSIGARSPLHF.